One sample yielded the 15 T cell receptor beta chains listed below, sequenced in a study of shared clonotypes between healthy human individuals. Generated by immunoSEQ multiplex PCR, the TCRdb table keeps only in-frame clones and is missing some. The sample shows some 2,000,000 clones, approximately 96% of them seen only once. Sequencing used naive CD4+ T cells sorted from blood. The subset: CD45RA+ positively selected. The receptors originated from a man aged 18-30 years in good health.

This chain uses TRBV27 with TRBJ2-7, with 7 positions matching TRBD1. There are 17 residues in the CDR3. The junction had 12 bases not matched to a gene; V was cut back by 2 bases and J by 2 bases. Germline V gives CDR1 MNHEY, CDR2 SMNVEV (reference sequence). CDR3 sequence reads: CASSLDHPGRGTYEQYF. In DNA, the CDR3 is TGTGCCAGCAGTTTAGATCATCCTGGCAGGGGGACCTACGAGCAGTACTTC.

The chain employs TRBV10-1 and TRBJ2-5; possibly TRBD2 for D (7 bases). Trimming took 7 bases from V and 3 from J, leaving 12 bases between them. Germline lookup yields CDR1 WNHNN and CDR2 SYGVQD (reference sequence). CDR3 length equals 13 residues. CDR3 loop: CASKRDKKETQYF. The CDR3 nucleotides are TGCGCCAGCAAGCGGGACAAGAAAGAGACCCAGTACTTC.

The chain is built from TRBV10-1 and TRBJ2-7, with D possibly called TRBD1 or TRBD2 (5 bases each). Germline-derived CDR1 and CDR2 are WNHNN and SYGVQD (reference sequence). V lost 5 bases, J lost 6 bases, and 20 bases lay in between. The CDR3 extends over 15 amino acids. The CDR3 loop reads CASSLFRDQRGEQYF. The DNA for the CDR3 is TGCGCCAGCAGTTTATTTCGGGACCAAAGGGGCGAGCAGTACTTC.

The chain uses TRBV7-9 and TRBJ1-1; possibly TRBD1 for D (5 bases). CDR1 is SEHNR, CDR2 FQNEAQ, per germline (reference sequence). The length of the CDR3 is 13 residues. The V end was cut by 1 base, the J end by 6 bases, with 9 bases between. The CDR3 reads CASSLGRDAEAFF. The CDR3 nucleotides are TGTGCCAGCAGCTTAGGACGGGACGCTGAAGCTTTCTTT.

This clone was observed once. V is TRBV2 and J is TRBJ2-7, with D possibly being TRBD1 (5 bases). The germline V gene has CDR1 SNHLY and CDR2 FYNNEI. CDR3 size: 15 residues. V was pared by 4 bases and J by 2 bases, with 15 bases between. The CDR3 reads CASSADQGKTYEQYF. The CDR3 DNA follows: TGTGCCAGCAGTGCTGACCAGGGTAAGACCTACGAGCAGTACTTC.

This clone came up a few times. The chain is built from TRBV5-6 and TRBJ1-2, with D possibly being TRBD1 (5 bases). The V gene's germline CDR1 is SGHDT and CDR2 YYEEEE. This CDR3 spans 14 amino acids. V lost 1 base and J 0 bases, leaving 7 bases between the germline ends. The CDR3 region is CASSLTRANYGYTF. CDR3 coding DNA: TGTGCCAGCAGCTTGACCAGGGCTAACTATGGCTACACCTTC. The whole variable domain, filled in from reference TRBV5-6 and TRBJ1-2, reads DAGVTQSPTHLIKTRGQQVTLRCSPKSGHDTVSWYQQALGQGPQFIFQYYEEEERQRGNFPDRFSGHQFPNYSSELNVNALLLGDSALYLCASSLTRANYGYTFGSGTRLTVV.

Worth noting for this clone: Other DNA sequences within the sample encode an identical CDR3. The CDR3 DNA reads as TGTGCCAGCAGTCTAAGTCCCGGTGGCTACACCTTC. Translation: CASSLSPGGYTF. The J gene is TRBJ1-2, the V gene TRBV7-2; D not resolved. Trimming took off 6 bases at V and 7 bases at J, with 12 bases between the two ends. In germline, CDR1 is SGHTA, CDR2 FQGNSA. CDR3 size: 12 residues.

This rearrangement joins TRBV5-6 to TRBJ2-7; 9 bases map to TRBD1. After removal of 4 bases from V and 4 bases from J, the junction contained 12 bases not matched to a gene. This CDR3 has 16 residues. Germline V gene lookup returns CDR1 SGHDT and CDR2 YYEEEE. For the CDR3, the DNA is TGTGCCAGCAGCCTTGACAGGGGGGCTAGCGATTACGAGCAGTACTTC. It yields the protein CASSLDRGASDYEQYF.

This clone was counted a single time. The chain has TRBV27 and TRBJ2-7; D possibly uses TRBD1 or TRBD2 (5 bases each). Germline CDR1 MNHEY, CDR2 SMNVEV (reference sequence). CDR3 length equals 14 residues. V was clipped by 5 bases and J by 2 bases, with 13 bases between them. CDR3 loop: CASSPNTGPYEQYF. In DNA, the CDR3 is TGTGCCAGCAGTCCCAACACGGGGCCCTACGAGCAGTACTTC.

V usage is TRBV11-2 and J usage is TRBJ1-4; no clear D gene. Germline lookup yields CDR1 SGHAT and CDR2 FQNNGV. CDR3 length: 11 amino acids. Deletions cut 5 bases from V and 7 bases from J, with 5 bases between. This CDR3 reads CASSPGEKLFF. The CDR3 nucleotides are TGTGCCAGCAGCCCCGGTGAAAAACTGTTTTTT.

The chain recombines TRBV2 with TRBJ2-3, with D perhaps TRBD2 (7 bases). Germline V CDR1 and CDR2: SNHLY, FYNNEI. The V end was cut by 8 bases, the J end by 2 bases, with 17 bases between. This CDR3 is built from 15 residues. DNA for the CDR3: TGTGCCAGCCTACCGTGGGGGGGCCCCACAGATACGCAGTATTTT. Encoded protein: CASLPWGGPTDTQYF.

This clone was seen more than once but under ten times. The chain combines TRBV30 with TRBJ1-5; D gene unclear. CDR3 length: 13 amino acids. Trimming removed 3 bases from V and 4 bases from J, with 10 bases in between. Looked up from germline, CDR1 is GTSNPN and CDR2 is SVGIG (reference sequence). The CDR3 sequence: CAWSGDTNQPQHF. CDR3 DNA sequence: TGTGCCTGGAGCGGCGACACAAATCAGCCCCAGCATTTT.

The rearrangement joins TRBV7-8 to TRBJ2-5, with TRBD1 matching over 10 bases. Germline CDR1 SGHVS, CDR2 FQNEAQ. The CDR3 totals 16 residues. The V segment lost 5 bases and the J segment 5 bases; nucleotides outside the gene matches: 11. CDR3 DNA sequence: TGTGCCAGCAGCACCCTATTCAGGGACAGGGGTGAGACCCAGTACTTC. Its translation is CASSTLFRDRGETQYF.

This chain links TRBV2 with TRBJ2-3; 8 nucleotides match TRBD2. CDR3 length: 15 residues. After removal of 5 bases from V and 1 base from J, the junction contained 5 bases not matched to a gene. The V gene's germline CDR1 is SNHLY and CDR2 FYNNEI. The CDR3 DNA follows: TGTGCCAGCAGTTCAGGACTAGCAGGCACAGATACGCAGTATTTT. This translates into CASSSGLAGTDTQYF. Drawing the rest from reference TRBV2 and TRBJ2-3, the complete variable domain is EPEVTQTPSHQVTQMGQEVILRCVPISNHLYFYWYRQILGQKVEFLVSFYNNEISEKSEIFDDQFSVERPDGSNFTLKIRSTKLEDSAMYFCASSSGLAGTDTQYFGPGTRLTVL.

This clone was counted once. The CDR3 nucleotides read TGTGCCAGCAGTTACTATTACTACGAGCAGTACTTC. Amino acids: CASSYYYYEQYF. The chain uses TRBV6-6 and TRBJ2-7; D unclear. The CDR3 has 12 amino acids. Germline CDR1 reads MNHNY; CDR2 reads SVGAGI (reference sequence). Trimming pared 1 base from V and 3 bases from J, leaving 4 bases between.